This TCR beta chain comes out of a study of PD-1 blockade in classical Hodgkin lymphoma. Study details: Nivolumab 3 mg/kg was given intravenously every 2 weeks. Study-wide results and limits: At baseline, newly diagnosed patients reportedly showed less TCR diversity than healthy donors. In CD4+ cells, TCR diversity went up significantly by C4D1, but in CD8+ cells it did not.

Autologous stem cell transplantation was followed by relapse in every patient, and brentuximab vedotin exposure varied. Best responses were complete response, partial response or progressive disease. Notes on this clone: Its antigen is as yet unknown.

Only in-frame clones appear in the TCRdb table, and some are missing; sequencing was by immunoSEQ multiplex PCR. This sample has around 150,000 clones, with nearly 80% found just once. Per the germline V gene, CDR1 is MNHEY and CDR2 is SVGAGI. With 0 bases removed from V and 1 base from J, the gap between germline ends came to 10 bases. This CDR3 is built from 16 residues. Here the sequenced sample was peripheral blood mononuclear cells (PBMCs), taken before the second cycle of nivolumab. The sequence was collected from a human donor with classical Hodgkin lymphoma. This chain connects TRBV6-5 to TRBJ1-5; no clear D gene. The CDR3 loop reads CASSYSPMWSNQPQHF. CDR3 nucleotide sequence: TGTGCCAGCAGTTACTCGCCGATGTGGAGCAATCAGCCCCAGCATTTT.